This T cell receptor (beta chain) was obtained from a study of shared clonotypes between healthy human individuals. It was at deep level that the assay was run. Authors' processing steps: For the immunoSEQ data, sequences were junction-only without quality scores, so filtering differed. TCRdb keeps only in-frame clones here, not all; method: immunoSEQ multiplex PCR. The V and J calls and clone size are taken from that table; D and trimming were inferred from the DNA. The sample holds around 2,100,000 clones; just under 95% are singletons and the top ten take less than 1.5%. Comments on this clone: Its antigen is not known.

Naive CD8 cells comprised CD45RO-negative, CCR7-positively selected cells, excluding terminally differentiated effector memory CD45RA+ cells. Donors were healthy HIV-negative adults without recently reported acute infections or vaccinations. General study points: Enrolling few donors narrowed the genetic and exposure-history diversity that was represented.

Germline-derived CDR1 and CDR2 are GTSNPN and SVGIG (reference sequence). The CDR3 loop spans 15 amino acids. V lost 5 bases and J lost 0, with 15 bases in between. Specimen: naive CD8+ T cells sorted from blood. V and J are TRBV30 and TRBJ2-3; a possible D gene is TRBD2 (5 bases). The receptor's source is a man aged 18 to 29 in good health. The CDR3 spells CAWDLGRGSTDTQYF. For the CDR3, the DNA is TGTGCCTGGGACCTCGGGCGCGGGAGCACAGATACGCAGTATTTT.